Listed below are T cell receptor beta chains from one sample, sequenced in a study. TCRdb fed the RT-PCR reads into MiXCR, producing one record per CDR3 protein. The data contain about 680,000 distinct CDR3 sequences, 12% to 15% of them seen just once; the ten biggest clones take up 3.6%. The material sequenced was memory CD4+ T cells from blood. Receptor source: a female donor in good health, serving as a healthy control. The CDR3 runs from the conserved cysteine through the conserved F or W. The order of the fields is CDR3 protein, CDR3 DNA, V gene, clone size, J gene, D gene. D genes are given only for firm matches. Part of the rows lack a size; the others show once, few, many or a class for expanded clones.

cdr3_aa: CASSFVGFHTQYF
cdr3_nt: TGTGCCAGCAGTTTTGTCGGCTTCCATACGCAGTATTTT
v_call: TRBV27
clone_size: few
j_call: TRBJ2-3
d_call: .

cdr3_aa: CASKNGQGSNQPQHF
cdr3_nt: TGTGCCAGCAAGAACGGACAGGGAAGCAATCAGCCCCAGCATTTT
v_call: TRBV28
clone_size: few
j_call: TRBJ1-5
d_call: TRBD1

cdr3_aa: CASQSSGGNYEQYF
cdr3_nt: TGCGCCAGCCAGTCTAGCGGGGGGAACTACGAGCAGTACTTC
v_call: TRBV5-1
clone_size: few
j_call: TRBJ2-7
d_call: TRBD2

cdr3_aa: CASSLRGLDYNEQFF
cdr3_nt: TGTGCCAGCAGTTTAAGGGGGTTAGATTACAATGAGCAGTTCTTC
v_call: TRBV12-3/TRBV12-4
clone_size: .
j_call: TRBJ2-1
d_call: .

cdr3_aa: CASSQWAEQYF
cdr3_nt: TGTGCCAGCAGCCAATGGGCCGAGCAGTACTTC
v_call: TRBV3-1
clone_size: .
j_call: TRBJ2-7
d_call: .

cdr3_aa: CASTFVRQPQHF
cdr3_nt: TGTGCCAGCACCTTCGTGAGGCAGCCCCAGCATTTT
v_call: TRBV27
clone_size: few
j_call: TRBJ1-5
d_call: .

cdr3_aa: CSATTGTGKIRGAFF
cdr3_nt: TGCAGTGCGACCACCGGGACAGGGAAAATTCGTGGAGCTTTCTTT
v_call: TRBV20-1
clone_size: .
j_call: TRBJ1-1
d_call: TRBD1

cdr3_aa: CASSYQHGTTGELFF
cdr3_nt: TGTGCCAGCAGCTATCAACACGGGACCACCGGGGAGCTGTTTTTT
v_call: TRBV7-2
clone_size: many
j_call: TRBJ2-2
d_call: .

cdr3_aa: CASSYGQGAGGYTF
cdr3_nt: TGCGCCAGCAGCTATGGACAGGGGGCAGGTGGCTACACCTTC
v_call: TRBV5-1
clone_size: .
j_call: TRBJ1-2
d_call: TRBD1

cdr3_aa: CSARDTSRGATDF
cdr3_nt: TGCAGTGCTAGAGATACCTCTCGTGGGGCTACGGACTTC
v_call: TRBV20-1
clone_size: few
j_call: TRBJ2-7
d_call: .

cdr3_aa: CATSRDSPGLAARITDTQYF
cdr3_nt: TGTGCCACCAGCAGAGATTCACCGGGACTAGCGGCCCGAATCACAGATACGCAGTATTTT
v_call: TRBV15
clone_size: few
j_call: TRBJ2-3
d_call: TRBD2

cdr3_aa: CASSILTSGRGKNIQYF
cdr3_nt: TGTGCCAGCAGTATCCTGACTAGCGGGAGGGGCAAAAACATTCAGTACTTC
v_call: TRBV28
clone_size: .
j_call: TRBJ2-4
d_call: TRBD2

cdr3_aa: CASSQYASGGGFAYNEQFF
cdr3_nt: TGTGCCAGCAGCCAATATGCTAGCGGGGGGGGGTTCGCCTACAATGAGCAGTTCTTC
v_call: TRBV3-1
clone_size: .
j_call: TRBJ2-1
d_call: TRBD2

cdr3_aa: CASSTDGPGELFF
cdr3_nt: TGTGCCAGCAGCACGGACGGTCCCGGGGAGCTGTTTTTT
v_call: TRBV7-3
clone_size: few
j_call: TRBJ2-2
d_call: .

cdr3_aa: CASSPWSGYEQYF
cdr3_nt: TGTGCCAGCAGCCCCTGGTCGGGATACGAGCAGTACTTC
v_call: TRBV7-6
clone_size: many
j_call: TRBJ2-7
d_call: .

cdr3_aa: CASSRTGNLNTEAFF
cdr3_nt: TGCGCCAGCAGCCGGACAGGGAATTTGAACACTGAAGCTTTCTTT
v_call: TRBV5-1
clone_size: few
j_call: TRBJ1-1
d_call: TRBD1

cdr3_aa: CAISEPRLAGGGDTQYF
cdr3_nt: TGTGCCATCAGTGAGCCTCGACTAGCGGGAGGGGGGGATACGCAGTATTTT
v_call: TRBV10-3
clone_size: .
j_call: TRBJ2-3
d_call: TRBD2

cdr3_aa: CASSKRAGQGQGYTF
cdr3_nt: TGTGCCAGCAGCAAACGAGCGGGACAGGGCCAGGGCTACACCTTC
v_call: TRBV5-6
clone_size: few
j_call: TRBJ1-2
d_call: TRBD1

cdr3_aa: CASSVRDRAHYGYTF
cdr3_nt: TGTGCCAGCAGCGTAAGGGACAGGGCCCACTATGGCTACACCTTC
v_call: TRBV9
clone_size: few
j_call: TRBJ1-2
d_call: TRBD1

cdr3_aa: CASSSNSGTGGTGELFF
cdr3_nt: TGCGCCAGCAGCTCGAACTCCGGGACAGGGGGGACCGGGGAGCTGTTTTTT
v_call: TRBV5-1
clone_size: few
j_call: TRBJ2-2
d_call: TRBD1

cdr3_aa: CSVSRTRNEKLFF
cdr3_nt: TGCAGCGTTAGTAGGACACGAAATGAAAAACTGTTTTTT
v_call: TRBV29-1
clone_size: many
j_call: TRBJ1-4
d_call: .

cdr3_aa: CASSPSGEYGYTF
cdr3_nt: TGTGCCAGCAGTCCCTCGGGGGAGTATGGCTACACCTTC
v_call: TRBV6-6
clone_size: few
j_call: TRBJ1-2
d_call: .

cdr3_aa: CASSAGPLRSGRGNEQFF
cdr3_nt: TGTGCCAGCAGCGCCGGACCCCTACGTAGCGGGAGGGGCAATGAGCAGTTCTTC
v_call: TRBV7-3
clone_size: few
j_call: TRBJ2-1
d_call: TRBD2

cdr3_aa: CAISESPAGASQDTQYF
cdr3_nt: TGTGCCATCAGTGAGTCCCCAGCGGGAGCATCACAGGATACGCAGTATTTT
v_call: TRBV10-3
clone_size: many
j_call: TRBJ2-3
d_call: TRBD2

cdr3_aa: CASSLAIGLAGKGNEQFF
cdr3_nt: TGCGCCAGCAGCTTGGCGATAGGTCTAGCTGGAAAGGGGAATGAGCAGTTCTTC
v_call: TRBV5-1
clone_size: .
j_call: TRBJ2-1
d_call: .

cdr3_aa: CASSEAGTAATEAFF
cdr3_nt: TGTGCCAGCAGTGAAGCCGGGACAGCTGCGACTGAAGCTTTCTTT
v_call: TRBV25-1
clone_size: .
j_call: TRBJ1-1
d_call: TRBD1

cdr3_aa: CAISESGLSGANVLTF
cdr3_nt: TGTGCCATCAGTGAGTCGGGCCTTTCTGGGGCCAACGTCCTGACTTTC
v_call: TRBV10-3
clone_size: .
j_call: TRBJ2-6
d_call: .

cdr3_aa: CASTTSSWTDTQYF
cdr3_nt: TGCGCCAGCACCACGTCGAGTTGGACAGATACGCAGTATTTT
v_call: TRBV5-1
clone_size: .
j_call: TRBJ2-3
d_call: .

cdr3_aa: CASSPRRDEQFF
cdr3_nt: TGTGCCAGCTCACCACGACGGGATGAGCAGTTCTTC
v_call: TRBV18
clone_size: .
j_call: TRBJ2-1
d_call: .

cdr3_aa: CATYGFSGANVLTF
cdr3_nt: TGTGCCACCTACGGGTTCTCTGGGGCCAACGTCCTGACTTTC
v_call: TRBV27
clone_size: many
j_call: TRBJ2-6
d_call: .

cdr3_aa: CASSSPGSYQPQHF
cdr3_nt: TGTGCCAGCAGTTCCCCCGGGAGCTATCAGCCCCAGCATTTT
v_call: TRBV6-5
clone_size: few
j_call: TRBJ1-5
d_call: .

cdr3_aa: CASSNTGDPSKQYF
cdr3_nt: TGTGCCAGCAGTAATACAGGGGACCCCTCGAAGCAGTACTTC
v_call: TRBV6-2/TRBV6-3
clone_size: few
j_call: TRBJ2-7
d_call: TRBD1

cdr3_aa: CASSKTSDTGELFF
cdr3_nt: TGTGCCAGCTCTAAGACATCCGACACCGGGGAGCTGTTTTTT
v_call: TRBV18
clone_size: many
j_call: TRBJ2-2
d_call: .

cdr3_aa: CASSPRQGSSYNEQFF
cdr3_nt: TGCGCCAGCAGCCCCCGACAGGGAAGCTCCTACAATGAGCAGTTCTTC
v_call: TRBV5-1
clone_size: many
j_call: TRBJ2-1
d_call: TRBD1

cdr3_aa: CASSGTAIGAFF
cdr3_nt: TGTGCCAGCAGCGGGACAGCGATAGGCGCTTTCTTT
v_call: TRBV6-5
clone_size: .
j_call: TRBJ1-1
d_call: TRBD1

cdr3_aa: CSVDGVLALNEQFF
cdr3_nt: TGCAGCGTTGATGGTGTGCTAGCCTTGAATGAGCAGTTCTTC
v_call: TRBV29-1
clone_size: few
j_call: TRBJ2-1
d_call: .

cdr3_aa: CASSYQRGGSDTQYF
cdr3_nt: TGTGCCAGCAGCTATCAGCGGGGGGGCTCAGATACGCAGTATTTT
v_call: TRBV7-3
clone_size: .
j_call: TRBJ2-3
d_call: TRBD2

cdr3_aa: CSAPNPTRQGRVSNQPQHF
cdr3_nt: TGCAGTGCTCCCAACCCCACAAGACAGGGAAGGGTGAGCAATCAGCCCCAGCATTTT
v_call: TRBV20-1
clone_size: few
j_call: TRBJ1-5
d_call: TRBD1

cdr3_aa: CASSFKTGVPDTQYF
cdr3_nt: TGTGCCAGCAGTTTTAAGACAGGGGTTCCAGATACGCAGTATTTT
v_call: TRBV28
clone_size: .
j_call: TRBJ2-3
d_call: TRBD1

cdr3_aa: CASKVGSGRDTQYF
cdr3_nt: TGTGCCAGCAAAGTTGGTAGCGGTCGGGATACGCAGTATTTT
v_call: TRBV28
clone_size: .
j_call: TRBJ2-3
d_call: .

cdr3_aa: CAWSVRLYDYEQYF
cdr3_nt: TGTGCCTGGAGTGTACGGCTGTATGACTACGAGCAGTACTTC
v_call: TRBV30
clone_size: .
j_call: TRBJ2-7
d_call: .

cdr3_aa: CASSRKPQETQYF
cdr3_nt: TGTGCCAGCAGTCGCAAGCCCCAAGAGACCCAGTACTTC
v_call: TRBV12-3/TRBV12-4
clone_size: many
j_call: TRBJ2-5
d_call: .

cdr3_aa: CRQDKGLAVSTDTQYF
cdr3_nt: TGCAGACAAGATAAGGGACTAGCGGTGAGCACAGATACGCAGTATTTT
v_call: TRBV20-1
clone_size: many
j_call: TRBJ2-3
d_call: TRBD2

cdr3_aa: CSAPTANYGYTF
cdr3_nt: TGCAGTGCCCCCACAGCTAACTATGGCTACACCTTC
v_call: TRBV20-1
clone_size: many
j_call: TRBJ1-2
d_call: .

cdr3_aa: CATSAGGQYNEQFF
cdr3_nt: TGTGCCACCAGTGCGGGGGGGCAATACAATGAGCAGTTCTTC
v_call: TRBV24-1
clone_size: few
j_call: TRBJ2-1
d_call: TRBD2